What follows are 17 T cell receptor beta chains derived from one specimen sequenced in a study of blood T cell repertoires in COVID-19. Generated by immunoSEQ multiplex PCR, the TCRdb table keeps only in-frame clones and is missing some. Of under 300,000 clones in the sample, roughly 84% were seen once. The sequenced sample consisted of PBMCs or T cells enriched from blood (not recorded which). The receptors were sampled from a man aged 45 to 65 who had recovered from COVID-19.

The V call is TRBV5-1, the J call TRBJ2-3; TRBD1 matches 9 bases. Per germline, CDR1 SGHRS and CDR2 YFSETQ. The CDR3 extends over 13 amino acids. The V segment lost 4 bases and the J segment 14 bases; nucleotides outside the gene matches: 11. CDR3 sequence reads: CASSPAGTGQLYF. The CDR3 nucleotides are TGCGCCAGCAGCCCGGCCGGGACAGGGCAGCTGTATTTT. The full variable domain, in which reference TRBV5-1 and TRBJ2-3 provide the parts outside the CDR3, is KAGVTQTPRYLIKTRGQQVTLSCSPISGHRSVSWYQQTPGQGLQFLFEYFSETQRNKGNFPGRFSGRQFSNSRSEMNVSTLELGDSALYLCASSPAGTGQLYFGPGTRLTVL.

The chain has TRBV7-8 and TRBJ1-1; maybe TRBD1 (5 bases). The germline V gene has CDR1 SGHVS and CDR2 FQNEAQ. Trimming shortened V by 6 bases and J by 6 bases, and 17 bases separated the two germline ends. CDR3 length: 14 amino acids. The CDR3 reads CASSADGGKAEAFF. The CDR3 DNA sequence: TGTGCCAGCAGTGCAGATGGGGGGAAGGCTGAAGCTTTCTTT.

V is TRBV7-9 and J is TRBJ1-1; D gene uncertain. This CDR3 comprises 15 residues. Germline V gene data show CDR1 as SEHNR and CDR2 as FQNEAQ (reference sequence). Trimming left V 5 bases short and J 4 bases short, with 17 bases between. This chain's CDR3 is CASSPETGWSTEAFF. CDR3 sequence (DNA): TGTGCCAGCAGCCCCGAAACGGGTTGGAGCACTGAAGCTTTCTTT.

This clone was observed many times. V usage is TRBV18 and J usage is TRBJ2-2, with D maybe TRBD1 (6 bases). Trimming shortened V by 3 bases and J by 7 bases, and 18 bases separated the two germline ends. This CDR3 is built from 16 residues. CDR1 KGHSH and CDR2 LQKENI come from the germline V gene. The CDR3 DNA reads as TGTGCCAGCTCACCTCGACAACGGACAGTAGGCGGGGAGCTGTTTTTT. Translated, it gives CASSPRQRTVGGELFF.

The DNA of the CDR3 is TGTGCCAGTAGTAGATGGACAGACCTAAACAATGAGCAGTTCTTC. As protein: CASSRWTDLNNEQFF. The chain combines TRBV19 with TRBJ2-1; weak D call: TRBD1 (6 bases). Germline CDR1 LNHDA, CDR2 SQIVND (reference sequence). The V and J ends lost 4 bases and 5 bases respectively, with 15 bases between them. The length of the CDR3 is 15 residues. The full variable domain, completed using reference TRBV19 and TRBJ2-1, is DGGITQSPKYLFRKEGQNVTLSCEQNLNHDAMYWYRQDPGQGLRLIYYSQIVNDFQKGDIAEGYSVSREKKESFPLTVTSAQKNPTAFYLCASSRWTDLNNEQFFGPGTRLTVL.

The chain couples TRBV10-3 to TRBJ2-2; no clear D gene. The CDR3 consists of 16 residues. V gave up 0 bases and J gave up 1 base, with 9 bases separating them. Germline V gene lookup returns CDR1 ENHRY and CDR2 SYGVKD. This CDR3 is CAISESRTLNTGELFF. CDR3 sequence (DNA): TGTGCCATCAGTGAGTCGCGCACGTTGAACACCGGGGAGCTGTTTTTT.

This clone occurred a few times. The J gene is TRBJ2-2, the V gene TRBV9; TRBD2 matches at 10 bases. This CDR3 is 17 amino acids long. With V trimmed by 4 bases and J by 6 bases, 12 bases remained unmatched. Germline CDR1 reads SGDLS; CDR2 reads YYNGEE. The CDR3 reads CASSPGGSLAGAGELFF. The CDR3 coding sequence is TGTGCCAGCAGCCCAGGGGGGAGTCTAGCGGGAGCCGGGGAGCTGTTTTTT.

The J gene is TRBJ1-4, the V gene TRBV9; D ambiguous. From germline, CDR1 is SGDLS and CDR2 YYNGEE. The CDR3 totals 15 residues. V shed 4 bases and J shed 0 bases, with 10 bases lying between them. CDR3 in amino acids: CASSYEPSTNEKLFF. The CDR3 DNA reads as TGTGCCAGCAGCTATGAGCCGTCAACTAATGAAAAACTGTTTTTT.

CDR3 sequence: CASSLAVAGGLEQFF. In nucleotides, the CDR3 is TGTGCCAGCAGCTTAGCAGTAGCGGGAGGTCTTGAGCAGTTCTTC. This sequence joins TRBV7-9 and TRBJ2-1; 10 bases are a match to TRBD2. CDR1 SEHNR and CDR2 FQNEAQ come from the germline V gene (reference sequence). The CDR3 has 15 residues. The J segment lost 9 bases and the V segment lost 0 bases, leaving 5 bases of the junction unmatched.

This sequence joins TRBV30 and TRBJ1-3; tentatively, D is TRBD1 (6 bases). CDR3 length: 15 amino acids. CDR1 and CDR2 (germline): GTSNPN, SVGIG (reference sequence). V dropped 0 bases and J dropped 4 bases, with 13 bases sitting between them. The DNA for the CDR3 is TGTGCCTGGAGTGTACACAGGGTATTAGGAAACACCATATATTTT. Protein: CAWSVHRVLGNTIYF.

The rearrangement uses TRBV5-1 and TRBJ1-5, with D possibly TRBD1 on 6 matching bases. The V and J ends lost 1 base and 2 bases respectively, with 10 bases between them. The CDR3 runs 15 residues. The germline V gene encodes CDR1 SGHRS and CDR2 YFSETQ. The CDR3 sequence is CASSLRAGGNQPQHF. Written as DNA, the CDR3 is TGCGCCAGCAGCTTGAGGGCAGGGGGCAATCAGCCCCAGCATTTT.

This clone was counted a single time. The chain couples TRBV4-2 to TRBJ2-7; 8 bases align to TRBD2. This CDR3 region has 18 residues. Per the germline V gene, CDR1 is LGHNA and CDR2 is YNFKEQ. The V and J ends lost 1 base and 2 bases, in that order; junction bases with no gene match: 13. The CDR3 loop reads CASSQAGGGPPSPYEQYF. The CDR3 DNA follows: TGTGCCAGCAGCCAAGCGGGCGGGGGGCCTCCTTCACCCTACGAGCAGTACTTC.

The chain links TRBV3-1 (or the pseudogene TRBV3-2) to TRBJ1-5; D is uncertain. The CDR3 extends over 13 amino acids. CDR1 LGHDT and CDR2 YNNKEL come from the germline V gene (reference sequence). V lost 3 bases and J 7 bases, leaving 10 bases between the germline ends. For the CDR3, the DNA is TGTGCCAGCAGCCAGACCCCGGGACAGCCCCAGCATTTT. Protein: CASSQTPGQPQHF.

The V gene is TRBV4-2, the J gene TRBJ1-1; the D is unclear. Germline values: CDR1 LGHNA, CDR2 YNFKEQ. The CDR3 sequence is 14 residues long. V lost 4 bases and J lost 1, with 10 bases in between. CDR3 DNA sequence: TGTGCCAGCAGCCCGGCGGGTCCGAACACTGAAGCTTTCTTT. Protein product: CASSPAGPNTEAFF.

This rearrangement joins TRBV5-1 to TRBJ1-5, with D possibly matching TRBD1 (5 bases). The CDR3 has 15 residues. Between the trimmed V and J ends, which lost 5 bases and 7 bases, there was a span of 19 bases. Germline V CDR1 and CDR2: SGHRS, YFSETQ. This CDR3 is CASSLGLAEGQPQHF. For the CDR3, the DNA is TGCGCCAGCAGTCTTGGGCTTGCGGAGGGGCAGCCCCAGCATTTT.

The V gene is TRBV29-1, the J gene TRBJ1-1; TRBD1 might be the D (5 bases). The CDR3 contains 13 residues. CDR1 SQVTM and CDR2 ANQGSEA come from the germline V gene. Trimming shortened V by 6 bases and J by 3 bases, and 14 bases separated the two germline ends. The CDR3 here is CSVRRAVDTEAFF. CDR3 sequence (DNA): TGCAGCGTCCGCAGGGCGGTGGACACTGAAGCTTTCTTT.

This chain connects TRBV19 to TRBJ1-6, with 10 positions matching TRBD1. Trimming removed 3 bases from V and 6 bases from J; junction bases left unmatched: 2. Germline CDR1 is LNHDA and CDR2 is SQIVND (reference sequence). This CDR3 region has 15 residues. The CDR3 loop reads CASSIGDRGNSPLHF. The CDR3 nucleotides read TGTGCCAGTAGTATCGGGGACAGGGGTAATTCACCCCTCCACTTT.